The sample holds a few counts of the clone carrying this TCR beta chain. V shed 4 bases, J shed 3 bases, and the junction held 10 bases outside the gene matches. The CDR3 extends over 15 amino acids. Germline V gives CDR1 SGHDT, CDR2 YYEEEE. The data belong to a study of identical twins. MiXCR, run by TCRdb on the 5' RACE reads, gives a single entry per CDR3 protein. The table shows some 440,000 distinct CDR3 sequences, with about 24% occurring only once. This same sample was also taken into another study, of T cells expressing NK-cell markers.

The rearrangement links TRBV5-6 to TRBJ2-7, with 7 positions matching TRBD1. The sequence came from a woman aged 18-29 years in good health. The specimen sequenced was CD4+ T cells sorted from blood. The CDR3 loop is CASSIRDRYRYEQYF. DNA of the CDR3: TGTGCCAGCAGCATCCGGGACAGATATCGCTACGAGCAGTACTTC. Full variable domain (rest looked up from reference TRBV5-6 and TRBJ2-7): DAGVTQSPTHLIKTRGQQVTLRCSPKSGHDTVSWYQQALGQGPQFIFQYYEEEERQRGNFPDRFSGHQFPNYSSELNVNALLLGDSALYLCASSIRDRYRYEQYFGPGTRLTVT.